The 26 T cell receptor beta chains in this list originate from one sample, sequenced in a study of T cell responses to AZD1222 COVID-19 vaccine. The protocol was immunoSEQ multiplex PCR, while the TCRdb copy is restricted to in-frame clones and leaves out a portion. The data hold 100,000 to 120,000 clones, with about 91% observed a single time. Material: peripheral blood, obtained 28 days after the second AZD1222 dose. The receptors shown here come from an adult who received the AZD1222 COVID-19 vaccine.

This rearrangement joins TRBV2 to TRBJ2-2; 8 nucleotides match TRBD1. Trimming cost V 10 bases and J 4 bases; bases outside gene matches: 5. Looked up from germline, CDR1 is SNHLY and CDR2 is FYNNEI. The CDR3 has 13 amino acids. The CDR3 here is CAIRGPGTGELFF. The DNA of the CDR3 is TGTGCCATCAGGGGGCCGGGCACCGGGGAGCTGTTTTTT.

This chain joins TRBV10-3 and TRBJ1-2, with D uncertain. The CDR3 contains 14 residues. The V gene's germline CDR1 is ENHRY and CDR2 SYGVKD. Trimming left V 0 bases short and J 7 bases short, with 12 bases between. CDR3 bases: TGTGCCATCAGTGAGTCGCGAGGGATCAGTGGCTACACCTTC. This codes for CAISESRGISGYTF.

CDR3 in DNA: TGTGCCACCAGTGAGGCGTGGACTCAAATACTGTTCTTC. This codes for CATSEAWTQILFF. The chain joins TRBV24-1 to TRBJ2-1, with a weak D call TRBD2 (5 bases). Trimming took 4 bases from V and 15 from J, leaving 18 bases between them. CDR1 and CDR2 (germline): KGHDR, SFDVKD. The CDR3 length is 13 residues.

The rearrangement uses TRBV19 and TRBJ1-1, with D tentatively TRBD1 (5 bases). The CDR3 sequence is 15 residues long. V was pared by 2 bases and J by 6 bases, with 16 bases between. CDR1 is LNHDA, CDR2 SQIVND, per germline (reference sequence). The CDR3 loop is CASSIQGTSGAEAFF. In nucleotides, the CDR3 is TGTGCCAGTAGTATACAGGGTACGAGCGGGGCTGAAGCTTTCTTT.

The rearrangement uses TRBV7-8 and TRBJ2-3; D is uncertain. This CDR3 has 15 residues. From germline, CDR1 is SGHVS and CDR2 FQNEAQ. Trimming cost V 0 bases and J 5 bases, with 12 bases left between them. CDR3 coding DNA: TGTGCCAGCAGCTTAGCTCGAACCACTCGAGATACGCAGTATTTT. It translates to CASSLARTTRDTQYF.

The sample holds a few counts of this clone. The J gene is TRBJ2-3, the V gene TRBV7-3, with TRBD1 matching 9 bases. V was clipped by 5 bases and J by 3 bases; unmatched bases: 6. In germline, CDR1 is SGHTA, CDR2 FQGTGA. The CDR3 extends over 15 amino acids. The CDR3 protein is CASSPGQGNTDTQYF. As DNA, the CDR3 is TGTGCCAGCAGCCCGGGACAGGGTAATACAGATACGCAGTATTTT.

The CDR3 protein is CASSQATFSGNTIYF. Written as DNA, the CDR3 is TGTGCCAGCAGCCAGGCGACGTTCTCTGGAAACACCATATATTTT. The chain carries TRBV7-9 and TRBJ1-3; no reliable D call. The CDR3 consists of 15 residues. The ends were cut back, 5 bases at V and 0 bases at J, with 11 bases in the middle. Germline V gene lookup returns CDR1 SEHNR and CDR2 FQNEAQ (reference sequence). The complete variable domain, with remaining parts taken from reference TRBV7-9 and TRBJ1-3, reads DTGVSQNPRHKITKRGQNVTFRCDPISEHNRLYWYRQTLGQGPEFLTYFQNEAQLEKSRLLSDRFSAERPKGSFSTLEIQRTEQGDSAMYLCASSQATFSGNTIYFGEGSWLTVV.

This clone appeared a single time. J is TRBJ2-7 and V is TRBV27, with TRBD2 as a possible D gene (6 bases). Trimming took off 6 bases at V and 4 bases at J, with 19 bases between the two ends. CDR3 size: 15 residues. Per germline, CDR1 MNHEY and CDR2 SMNVEV (reference sequence). The CDR3 sequence is CASRAGTQPLYEQYF. The CDR3 region has the DNA TGTGCCAGCAGAGCCGGGACTCAACCCCTTTACGAGCAGTACTTC.

This clone was detected a few times. This sequence joins TRBV5-1 and TRBJ1-4; maybe TRBD1 (5 bases). Germline V gene data show CDR1 as SGHRS and CDR2 as YFSETQ. Deletions cut 0 bases from V and 5 bases from J, with 11 bases between. The CDR3 has 15 amino acids. CDR3 nucleotide sequence: TGCGCCAGCAGCTTGGGGTTGACAGCGAATGAAAAACTGTTTTTT. It is translated as CASSLGLTANEKLFF.

The chain employs TRBV6-1 and TRBJ2-5; D call uncertain. CDR1 is MNHNS, CDR2 SASEGT, per germline. Trimming removed 1 base at V and 1 base at J, with 7 bases between. This CDR3 spans 14 amino acids. The CDR3 protein is CASSEGDVQETQYF. The CDR3 coding sequence is TGTGCCAGCAGTGAAGGAGATGTCCAAGAGACCCAGTACTTC.

The chain links TRBV29-1 to TRBJ2-2; TRBD1 aligns across 9 bases. CDR1 SQVTM and CDR2 ANQGSEA come from the germline V gene. V was pared by 4 bases and J by 4 bases, with 13 bases of the junction left unmatched. There are 17 residues in the CDR3. CDR3 loop: CSVAYSQGARGTGELFF. CDR3 nucleotide sequence: TGCAGCGTTGCTTATTCACAGGGGGCGAGGGGCACCGGGGAGCTGTTTTTT.

The chain recombines TRBV4-3 with TRBJ1-6; TRBD1 is a possible D gene (5 bases). Looked up from germline, CDR1 is LGHNA and CDR2 is YSLEER. Trimming left V 2 bases short and J 0 bases short, with 26 bases between. The CDR3 consists of 22 residues. CDR3 DNA: TGCGCCAGCAGCCAATGGCCCATAATCGGGGCGGGAAAAAGCTCCTATAATTCACCCCTCCACTTT. It codes for CASSQWPIIGAGKSSYNSPLHF.

CDR3 DNA: TGTGCCAGCAGCCAGGTCGGTTCTAACTATGGCTACACCTTC. Residues: CASSQVGSNYGYTF. The chain links TRBV3-1 (or the pseudogene TRBV3-2) to TRBJ1-2, with D uncertain. V lost 3 bases to trimming and J lost 0 bases, with 8 bases between them. CDR1 and CDR2 (germline): LGHDT, YNNKEL (reference sequence). The CDR3 runs 14 residues.

The J gene is TRBJ1-1, the V gene TRBV3-1 (or the pseudogene TRBV3-2); a weak D match, TRBD1 (6 bases). CDR3 size: 13 residues. The germline CDR1 and CDR2 sequences are LGHDT and YNNKEL (reference sequence). V dropped 4 bases and J dropped 5 bases, with 11 bases sitting between them. This chain's CDR3 is CASSPGQSTEAFF. CDR3 nucleotides: TGTGCCAGCAGCCCAGGACAGTCTACTGAAGCTTTCTTT.

This clone was counted only a few times. This chain joins TRBV6-2 or TRBV6-3 and TRBJ1-2; no clear D. The V gene's germline CDR1 is MNHEY and CDR2 SVGEGT. This CDR3 is built from 11 residues. V was cut by 2 bases and J by 5 bases, with 3 bases left in between. In DNA, the CDR3 is TGTGCCAGCAGTTACACATATGGCTACACCTTC. It yields the protein CASSYTYGYTF.

The chain uses TRBV19 and TRBJ2-5; D is uncertain. There are 14 residues in the CDR3. Germline V gives CDR1 LNHDA, CDR2 SQIVND (reference sequence). V lost 4 bases and J 2 bases, leaving 11 bases between the germline ends. CDR3 amino acids: CASSNFYGQETQYF. The CDR3 DNA is TGTGCCAGTAGTAACTTCTACGGACAAGAGACCCAGTACTTC. Based on the CDR3 plus reference TRBV19 and TRBJ2-5, the full variable domain is DGGITQSPKYLFRKEGQNVTLSCEQNLNHDAMYWYRQDPGQGLRLIYYSQIVNDFQKGDIAEGYSVSREKKESFPLTVTSAQKNPTAFYLCASSNFYGQETQYFGPGTRLLVL.

This clone was seen only once. J is TRBJ2-1 and V is TRBV7-6, with D possibly called TRBD1 or TRBD2 (6 bases each). CDR3 length equals 16 residues. The germline gives CDR1 SGHVS, CDR2 FNYEAQ. V was cut by 4 bases and J by 2 bases, with 15 bases left in between. This CDR3 reads CASSSIGGPPYNEQFF. The DNA for the CDR3 is TGTGCCAGCAGCTCGATCGGGGGCCCTCCCTACAATGAGCAGTTCTTC.

This clone was detected a few times. V is TRBV19 and J is TRBJ2-1; D assignment may be TRBD1 or TRBD2 (6 bases each). The CDR3 has 12 residues. Germline assignment: CDR1 LNHDA and CDR2 SQIVND (reference sequence). Trimming cost V 8 bases and J 8 bases, with 13 bases left between them. The CDR3 is CASSGGGHEQFF. CDR3 sequence (DNA): TGTGCCAGTTCCGGAGGGGGACATGAGCAGTTCTTC.

The rearrangement uses TRBV2 and TRBJ2-3; D may match TRBD1 or TRBD2 (5 bases each). Trimming cost V 9 bases and J 2 bases, with 12 bases left between them. CDR3 length equals 13 residues. The V gene's germline CDR1 is SNHLY and CDR2 FYNNEI. As DNA, the CDR3 is TGTGCCAGGGGGACGGATTACACAGATACGCAGTATTTT. It is translated as CARGTDYTDTQYF.

This chain uses TRBV19 with TRBJ2-3; 8 nucleotides match TRBD1. The junction had 0 bases not matched to a gene; V was cut back by 6 bases and J by 4 bases. The length of the CDR3 is 12 residues. Germline V lookup: CDR1 LNHDA, CDR2 SQIVND (reference sequence). The DNA for the CDR3 is TGTGCCAGTAGACAGGGGGCAGATACGCAGTATTTT. Its translation is CASRQGADTQYF. The entire variable domain, with the rest obtained from reference TRBV19 and TRBJ2-3, is as follows: DGGITQSPKYLFRKEGQNVTLSCEQNLNHDAMYWYRQDPGQGLRLIYYSQIVNDFQKGDIAEGYSVSREKKESFPLTVTSAQKNPTAFYLCASRQGADTQYFGPGTRLTVL.

The chain recombines TRBV6-6 with TRBJ1-3; unclear D gene. The V end was cut by 6 bases, the J end by 1 base, with 13 bases between. CDR3 size: 15 residues. CDR1 and CDR2 from the germline V gene are MNHNY and SVGAGI (reference sequence). In nucleotides, the CDR3 is TGTGCCAGCAGCAACAGCGCCCGTTCTGGAAACACCATATATTTT. Protein product: CASSNSARSGNTIYF.

The chain uses TRBV5-6 and TRBJ1-2; D gene uncertain. CDR3 length: 13 residues. V lost 0 bases, J lost 3 bases, and 6 bases lay in between. Germline V gene lookup returns CDR1 SGHDT and CDR2 YYEEEE. The chain's CDR3 is CASSLDGDYGYTF. DNA of the CDR3: TGTGCCAGCAGCTTGGATGGTGACTATGGCTACACCTTC.

The V gene is TRBV6-5, the J gene TRBJ1-2, with a tentative D call TRBD1 (5 bases). The CDR3 is 16 residues long. V was shortened by 4 bases and J by 8 bases, with 23 bases between the two germline ends. CDR1 is MNHEY, CDR2 SVGAGI, per germline. CDR3 protein: CASSFTSGGPDGGYTF. The DNA of the CDR3 is TGTGCCAGCAGTTTCACAAGTGGGGGACCAGACGGGGGCTACACCTTC.

This chain uses TRBV6-2 or TRBV6-3 with TRBJ2-7, with D possibly TRBD2 on 6 matching bases. In germline, CDR1 is MNHEY, CDR2 SVGEGT. V lost 4 bases and J 7 bases, leaving 14 bases between the germline ends. The CDR3 has 13 amino acids. The CDR3 nucleotides are TGTGCCAGCAGTTTCGGGGGTCCTTTGGAGCAGTACTTC. Protein: CASSFGGPLEQYF.

The chain links TRBV18 to TRBJ2-3; TRBD2 matches at 9 bases. Germline CDR1 reads KGHSH; CDR2 reads LQKENI. The CDR3 covers 17 residues. The V segment lost 3 bases and the J segment 0 bases; nucleotides outside the gene matches: 7. The CDR3 is CASSPTSAGGSTDTQYF. CDR3 sequence (DNA): TGTGCCAGCTCACCGACATCGGCGGGGGGGAGCACAGATACGCAGTATTTT.

This chain joins TRBV11-2 and TRBJ1-2, with a possible D match to TRBD1 (5 bases). The CDR3 spans 13 residues. The ends were cut back, 4 bases at V and 4 bases at J, with 10 bases in the middle. Per germline, CDR1 SGHAT and CDR2 FQNNGV. CDR3 amino acids: CASSSGTIYGYTF. For the CDR3, the DNA is TGTGCCAGCAGCTCCGGGACCATCTATGGCTACACCTTC.